This T cell receptor beta chain came from a study of T-cell memory formation after mild COVID-19. General study results and limits: Shrinking CD4+ clones resided mostly in CM and EM, and CD8+ ones in EMRA.

The TCR alpha and TCR beta cDNA libraries, bearing sample barcodes and UMIs, were generated by 5'RACE using constant-segment primers. TCRdb ran MiXCR on the 5' RACE reads and lists one entry per CDR3 protein. Among some 300,000 distinct CDR3 sequences, 20% to 25% were seen once, and the ten largest hold 21%. This clonotype was observed many times. Its antigen is not known. The CDR3 runs 12 residues. V shed 4 bases and J 8 bases; nucleotides not matched to a gene: 3. Germline V gives CDR1 SNHLY, CDR2 FYNNEI. V is TRBV2 and J is TRBJ1-1, with 8 nucleotides matching TRBD1. This TCR was recovered from a man in his late teens or twenties who had mild COVID-19 (a few samples of this study predate the infection). Cell type and time point are not known. Sample: PBMCs or a T cell subset sorted from them (not recorded which). The CDR3, as DNA: TGTGCCAGCAGTGGTTCAGGGGGCGAAGCTTTCTTT. Protein: CASSGSGGEAFF.